This TCR beta chain was captured by sequencing in a study of spatial heterogeneity in lung cancer. The overall study: Raw sequencing reads included, on average, more than 8.5 appearances of each unique TCR and UMI combination.

A single record per CDR3 protein comes from TCRdb applying MiXCR to the 5' RACE reads. The sample lists about 48,000 distinct CDR3 sequences, approximately 5% occurring once. The germline V and J ends were trimmed by 5 bases and 7 bases, with 12 bases remaining between them. Germline assignment: CDR1 SEHNR and CDR2 FQNEAQ (reference sequence). The CDR3 has 13 residues. The sample holds many counts of this clonotype. Specified time point: sample taken at primary tumor resection. There were 70 to 80 donors, all of them untreated patients with early-stage non-small cell lung cancer. Unsorted whole RNA from tumor, nontumor lung or frozen PBMC underwent sequencing.

Sequencing was performed on PBMCs, taken at surgery. The origin of this receptor is a male donor with early-stage non-small cell lung cancer. V and J are TRBV7-9 and TRBJ2-1, with D hard to call. CDR3 sequence reads: CASSPLSLNEQFF. DNA for the CDR3: TGTGCCAGCAGCCCACTGTCCCTGAATGAGCAGTTCTTC. The full variable domain, in which reference TRBV7-9 and TRBJ2-1 provide the parts outside the CDR3, is DTGVSQNPRHKITKRGQNVTFRCDPISEHNRLYWYRQTLGQGPEFLTYFQNEAQLEKSRLLSDRFSAERPKGSFSTLEIQRTEQGDSAMYLCASSPLSLNEQFFGPGTRLTVL.